Below, 27 T cell receptor beta chains from the same sample are listed, as sequenced in a study of cytomegalovirus exposure and HLA in healthy donors. This PCR relied on a set of 60 Vbeta primers and 13 Jbeta primers. Measured with immunoSEQ multiplex PCR; TCRdb has only the in-frame clones, and not every one. The sample shows 130,000 to 150,000 clones, about 80% of them seen only once. Source material: PBMCs. These receptors came from a male donor in good health and CMV-seronegative.

This chain connects TRBV7-9 to TRBJ1-2; TRBD1 agrees at 12 bases. J gave up 6 bases and V 6 bases, and 8 bases lay outside the gene matches. Germline V lookup: CDR1 SEHNR, CDR2 FQNEAQ (reference sequence). The CDR3 has 15 amino acids. The CDR3 sequence is CASRLSGTGGDGYTF. The DNA for the CDR3 is TGTGCCAGCAGACTGTCCGGGACAGGGGGCGATGGCTACACCTTC.

The chain has TRBV18 and TRBJ1-1; D call uncertain. The V end was cut by 6 bases, the J end by 0 bases, with 8 bases between. The CDR3 has 13 amino acids. Germline lookup yields CDR1 KGHSH and CDR2 LQKENI. The CDR3 DNA sequence: TGTGCCAGCTCGGGAGGGCTGAACACTGAAGCTTTCTTT. Its translation is CASSGGLNTEAFF. The full variable domain, in which reference TRBV18 and TRBJ1-1 provide the parts outside the CDR3, is NAGVMQNPRHLVRRRGQEARLRCSPMKGHSHVYWYRQLPEEGLKFMVYLQKENIIDESGMPKERFSAEFPKEGPSILRIQQVVRGDSAAYFCASSGGLNTEAFFGQGTRLTVV.

This clone was recorded once. This chain joins TRBV7-8 and TRBJ1-5, with TRBD1 as a possible D gene (5 bases). CDR3 size: 15 residues. Germline V lookup: CDR1 SGHVS, CDR2 FQNEAQ. The ends were cut back, 8 bases at V and 7 bases at J, with 21 bases in the middle. This CDR3 is CASGIRAESGQPQHF. DNA of the CDR3: TGTGCCAGCGGCATCCGGGCCGAGTCAGGGCAGCCCCAGCATTTT.

The chain employs TRBV19 and TRBJ2-7, with D possibly matching TRBD1 (5 bases). This CDR3 comprises 14 residues. In germline, CDR1 is LNHDA, CDR2 SQIVND (reference sequence). The V and J ends lost 3 bases and 4 bases respectively, with 13 bases between them. DNA for the CDR3: TGTGCCAGTAGTATTCTCGTAGACAGTTACGAGCAGTACTTC. Its protein product is CASSILVDSYEQYF.

The V gene is TRBV29-1, the J gene TRBJ1-1, with TRBD1 matching 9 bases. The V and J ends lost 7 bases and 12 bases, in that order; junction bases with no gene match: 9. Per the germline V gene, CDR1 is SQVTM and CDR2 is ANQGSEA. This CDR3 is 11 amino acids long. The chain's CDR3 is CSGSGQGATFF. In nucleotides, the CDR3 is TGCAGCGGTTCGGGACAGGGCGCGACTTTCTTT.

The chain recombines TRBV4-1 with TRBJ2-1, with 8 bases aligning to TRBD2. Trimming took 4 bases from V and 6 from J; bases not matched to a gene: 8. The CDR3 consists of 15 residues. Germline V CDR1 and CDR2: MGHRA, YSYEKL. The CDR3 DNA sequence: TGCGCCAGCAGCCCTCCCGGGGGGGATCGCAATGAGCAGTTCTTC. Its protein product is CASSPPGGDRNEQFF.

The V gene is TRBV4-3, the J gene TRBJ2-7; 8 nucleotides match TRBD1. With 3 bases clipped from V and 0 bases from J, the junction kept 1 base outside the gene matches. The CDR3 has 14 amino acids. CDR1 is LGHNA and CDR2 is YSLEER in the germline V gene. The CDR3 sequence: CASSQDRVSYEQYF. The CDR3, as DNA: TGCGCCAGCAGCCAGGACAGGGTCTCCTACGAGCAGTACTTC.

The genes are TRBV13 and TRBJ2-1, with D maybe TRBD2 (5 bases). The germline gives CDR1 PRHDT, CDR2 FYEKMQ (reference sequence). The CDR3 runs to 12 residues. Trimming took off 3 bases at V and 15 bases at J, with 15 bases between the two ends. The CDR3 nucleotides read TGTGCCAGCAGCTTGGACTCCGCGGGTAGGTTCTTC. It translates to CASSLDSAGRFF.

V gene TRBV27 combines with J gene TRBJ1-2; weak D call: TRBD1 (6 bases). The germline gives CDR1 MNHEY, CDR2 SMNVEV (reference sequence). The V and J ends lost 5 bases and 0 bases respectively, with 16 bases between them. The CDR3 consists of 16 residues. CDR3 in amino acids: CASSPATGHTNYGYTF. The CDR3 DNA sequence: TGTGCCAGCAGTCCAGCGACAGGCCATACTAACTATGGCTACACCTTC.

The V and J genes are TRBV5-6 and TRBJ1-4, with unresolved D. CDR3 length: 17 residues. Trimming shortened V by 1 base and J by 0 bases, and 13 bases separated the two germline ends. Germline V gene lookup returns CDR1 SGHDT and CDR2 YYEEEE. The CDR3 bases are TGTGCCAGCAGCTTGTTAATAACAGCGGCAACTAATGAAAAACTGTTTTTT. It is translated as CASSLLITAATNEKLFF.

Worth noting for this clone: The junction and the germline gene differ at one end; a read error may be behind it. The chain links TRBV13 to TRBJ2-3, with TRBD1 identical over 8 bases. This CDR3 spans 15 amino acids. Germline CDR1 PRHDT, CDR2 FYEKMQ (reference sequence). The CDR3 loop is CASSPRTGPTDTRYF. CDR3 nucleotide sequence: TGTGCCAGCAGCCCTCGGACAGGGCCCACAGATACGCGGTATTTT.

This chain links TRBV19 with TRBJ1-5; D not certain. Trimming pared 3 bases from V and 4 bases from J, leaving 10 bases between. The CDR3 totals 14 residues. From germline, CDR1 is LNHDA and CDR2 SQIVND (reference sequence). The CDR3 bases are TGTGCCAGTAGTATGTCAGTCCAAAATCAGCCCCAGCATTTT. It translates to CASSMSVQNQPQHF.

The J gene is TRBJ1-1, the V gene TRBV6-5; tentative D call: TRBD1 (5 bases). Germline values: CDR1 MNHEY, CDR2 SVGAGI. The germline V and J ends were trimmed by 7 bases and 2 bases, with 11 bases remaining between them. The CDR3 has 13 residues. The CDR3 coding sequence is TGTGCCAGCACCCGGCGGGACAACACTGAAGCTTTCTTT. Encoded protein: CASTRRDNTEAFF.

This clone was detected once. This chain links TRBV29-1 with TRBJ2-5, with 9 bases matching TRBD1. Looked up from germline, CDR1 is SQVTM and CDR2 is ANQGSEA. The CDR3 runs to 14 residues. V trimming: 6 bases; J trimming: 2 bases; junction bases outside the gene matches: 7. The CDR3 protein is CSVIQGADQETQYF. The CDR3 bases are TGCAGCGTCATACAGGGGGCGGATCAAGAGACCCAGTACTTC.

The CDR3 DNA sequence: TGCGCCAGCACCCTCGGACAAAGGAACACTGAAGCTTTCTTT. This translates into CASTLGQRNTEAFF. This chain uses TRBV4-3 with TRBJ1-1; possibly TRBD1 for D (5 bases). CDR1 and CDR2 from the germline V gene are LGHNA and YSLEER. V dropped 7 bases and J dropped 1 base, with 13 bases sitting between them. The CDR3 runs to 14 residues.

About this clone itself: Other nucleotide sequences from this sample produce the same CDR3. This chain joins TRBV6-5 and TRBJ2-7; 9 positions match TRBD1. CDR3 length: 15 residues. V shed 3 bases, J shed 4 bases, and the junction held 7 bases outside the gene matches. Germline V CDR1 and CDR2: MNHEY, SVGAGI. The CDR3 sequence is CASSYSGTGPYEQYF. The CDR3 nucleotides read TGTGCCAGCAGTTATTCCGGGACAGGGCCTTACGAGCAGTACTTC.

This chain joins TRBV10-3 and TRBJ1-1; D may be TRBD1 (6 bases). Germline CDR1 ENHRY, CDR2 SYGVKD. Trimming removed 6 bases at V and 5 bases at J, with 16 bases between. This CDR3 region has 14 residues. The CDR3 loop reads CAISEQGSQTEAFF. As DNA, the CDR3 is TGTGCCATCAGCGAACAGGGTAGTCAGACTGAAGCTTTCTTT.

V and J are TRBV4-2 and TRBJ2-7, with D possibly being TRBD2 (5 bases). The germline V and J ends were trimmed by 0 bases and 6 bases, with 18 bases remaining between them. The CDR3 has 16 amino acids. Per germline, CDR1 LGHNA and CDR2 YNFKEQ. The CDR3 loop reads CASSQDHTTRRGEQYF. The CDR3 coding sequence is TGTGCCAGCAGCCAAGATCATACCACCCGCCGGGGCGAGCAGTACTTC.

The chain recombines TRBV19 with TRBJ1-5; D gene unclear. V shed 3 bases and J shed 1 base, with 10 bases lying between them. Germline V gives CDR1 LNHDA, CDR2 SQIVND (reference sequence). The length of the CDR3 is 15 residues. CDR3 sequence: CASSMNGRSNQPQHF. For the CDR3, the DNA is TGTGCCAGTAGTATGAATGGTCGGAGCAATCAGCCCCAGCATTTT.

V is TRBV6-5 and J is TRBJ1-1; D is possibly TRBD1 (6 bases). The V end was cut by 6 bases, the J end by 1 base, with 15 bases between. The CDR3 contains 15 residues. Germline V gene data show CDR1 as MNHEY and CDR2 as SVGAGI. CDR3 sequence (DNA): TGTGCCAGCAGCCTTACAGGGTATGGGAACACTGAAGCTTTCTTT. This encodes CASSLTGYGNTEAFF.

The V call is TRBV28, the J call TRBJ1-5; possible D gene TRBD1, 6 bases. This CDR3 is built from 13 residues. V dropped 6 bases and J dropped 6 bases, with 12 bases sitting between them. Germline V gene lookup returns CDR1 MDHEN and CDR2 SYDVKM. CDR3 sequence: CASSLQGSQPQHF. DNA for the CDR3: TGTGCCAGCAGCCTACAGGGCAGTCAGCCCCAGCATTTT.

The chain employs TRBV7-2 and TRBJ2-3, with 12 bases matching TRBD2. Losses at the gene ends were 5 bases for V and 4 bases for J; bases not matched to a gene: 4. Germline V gives CDR1 SGHTA, CDR2 FQGNSA. The CDR3 is 15 amino acids. CDR3 DNA sequence: TGTGCCAGCAGCCCCGGACTAGCGGGATCAGATACGCAGTATTTT. The encoded protein is CASSPGLAGSDTQYF.

This chain connects TRBV25-1 to TRBJ1-1; D perhaps matches TRBD1 (5 bases). Trimming took off 3 bases at V and 0 bases at J, with 14 bases between the two ends. Germline loops: CDR1 MGHDK, CDR2 SYGVNS. CDR3 length: 16 amino acids. The CDR3 sequence is CASSENNGAVNTEAFF. Written as DNA, the CDR3 is TGTGCCAGCAGTGAGAATAATGGGGCGGTGAACACTGAAGCTTTCTTT.

CDR3 bases: TGTGCCAGCAGTCCCCAGGGGCCGCAGGTCAACGAGCAGTACTTC. Protein product: CASSPQGPQVNEQYF. V is TRBV27 and J is TRBJ2-7; D might be TRBD1 (6 bases). In germline, CDR1 is MNHEY, CDR2 SMNVEV (reference sequence). V was clipped by 5 bases and J by 5 bases, with 19 bases between them. The CDR3 has 15 residues.

This clone was detected only a few times. Within the sample, other DNA sequences also encode this same CDR3. The CDR3 loop is CASRPTGMNTEAFF. In nucleotides, the CDR3 is TGTGCCAGCAGACCTACAGGGATGAACACTGAAGCTTTCTTT. The chain combines TRBV27 with TRBJ1-1, with TRBD1 as a possible D gene (6 bases). CDR1 and CDR2 (germline): MNHEY, SMNVEV (reference sequence). V lost 6 bases and J lost 0, with 11 bases in between. This CDR3 is 14 amino acids long.

The chain couples TRBV6-5 to TRBJ1-2; 9 bases line up with TRBD1. Losses at the gene ends were 10 bases for V and 4 bases for J; bases not matched to a gene: 13. The CDR3 has 15 residues. From germline, CDR1 is MNHEY and CDR2 SVGAGI. The CDR3 nucleotides are TGTGCCACCAGGGGTAATGGACAGGGGTTCTATGGCTACACCTTC. It encodes CATRGNGQGFYGYTF.

This chain uses TRBV12-1 with TRBJ1-2; the tabulated D call, TRBD1, remains unverified against the DNA. TRBV12-1 is an annotated pseudogene. The CDR3 spans 15 residues. Written as DNA, the CDR3 is TGTGCCAGCAGCCTTGGACAGGCTCAGGACTATGGCTACACCTTC. Encoded protein: CASSLGQAQDYGYTF.